A selection of T cell receptor beta chains follows, all from one sample in a study of CD8+ T cells in alopecia areata. Measured with immunoSEQ multiplex PCR; TCRdb has only the in-frame clones, and not every one. Found here are 180,000 or so clones, 58% of them singletons; the top ten hold 5.5%. The specimen was CD4+ T cells sorted from blood, collected at week 24, from a patient treated with tofacitinib. The origin of the receptors is a human donor with alopecia areata. Both conserved end residues are part of each CDR3. Rows may omit the clone size; those that give it use once, few, many or a size class.

V	size	J	CDR3
TRBV5-1	NA	TRBJ2-1	CASSLGVSSYNEQFF
TRBV2	NA	TRBJ1-1	CASSASGEGAFF
TRBV25-1	few	TRBJ1-1	CASSGQGGSEAFF
TRBV2	NA	TRBJ2-4	CASSREQGVPNIQYF
TRBV5-1	NA	TRBJ2-2	CASSLETLLTGELFF
TRBV5-6	NA	TRBJ1-5	CASSFYQGAYQPQHF
TRBV7-7	NA	TRBJ2-5	CASSLGPLRGEETQYF
TRBV7-9	NA	TRBJ1-2	CASSSPRTTNYGYTF
TRBV11-1	few	TRBJ2-7	CASSLRSGGAYEQYF
TRBV30	NA	TRBJ2-3	CAWSVGRGADTQYF
TRBV6-1	few	TRBJ1-4	CASSVNEKLFF
TRBV7-2	NA	TRBJ2-1	CASSSSWGRDNEQFF
TRBV5-1	NA	TRBJ1-2	CASSLPGTGGNGYTF
TRBV5-1	NA	TRBJ1-1	CASSSTVGYRMNTEAFF
TRBV5-6	NA	TRBJ2-7	CASSPRDRAGGREQYF
TRBV30	NA	TRBJ1-2	CAWSVGEDYGYTF
TRBV6-1	NA	TRBJ1-2	CASSEHEGRGLGGYTF
TRBV2	NA	TRBJ2-3	CASALGSADTQYF
TRBV2	NA	TRBJ1-2	CARGTDYGYTF
TRBV2	few	TRBJ2-5	CASIGTGLGTQYF
TRBV4-3	NA	TRBJ1-2	CASSQEEGSSRGYTF
TRBV29-1	NA	TRBJ2-7	CSVGFRGGEQYF
TRBV10-3	NA	TRBJ2-7	CAIARLADEQYF
TRBV10-3	NA	TRBJ1-6	CAIRNTGDNSPLHF
TRBV6-6	NA	TRBJ1-1	CASSHTGVTEAFF
TRBV7-2	NA	TRBJ2-1	CASSQAYRGNEQFF
TRBV28	NA	TRBJ2-6	CASSSMGYAGANVLTF
TRBV4-3	NA	TRBJ1-4	CASSHGGSEKLFF
TRBV30	NA	TRBJ1-5	CAWSTYNQPQHF
TRBV29-1	NA	TRBJ2-6	CSVEEDRSNVLTF
TRBV5-1	few	TRBJ1-1	CASSFVDPRGTEAFF
TRBV7-9	few	TRBJ2-3	CASSLASLPTDTQYF
TRBV10-3	NA	TRBJ2-1	CAISEGTSGRREQFF
TRBV4-1	NA	TRBJ1-2	CASSQAQENYGYTF
TRBV7-2	few	TRBJ1-5	CASSLGGTDQPQHF
TRBV25-1	few	TRBJ1-2	CASSEPGQGYYGYTF
TRBV5-5	few	TRBJ2-5	CASSSELAGGQEETQYF